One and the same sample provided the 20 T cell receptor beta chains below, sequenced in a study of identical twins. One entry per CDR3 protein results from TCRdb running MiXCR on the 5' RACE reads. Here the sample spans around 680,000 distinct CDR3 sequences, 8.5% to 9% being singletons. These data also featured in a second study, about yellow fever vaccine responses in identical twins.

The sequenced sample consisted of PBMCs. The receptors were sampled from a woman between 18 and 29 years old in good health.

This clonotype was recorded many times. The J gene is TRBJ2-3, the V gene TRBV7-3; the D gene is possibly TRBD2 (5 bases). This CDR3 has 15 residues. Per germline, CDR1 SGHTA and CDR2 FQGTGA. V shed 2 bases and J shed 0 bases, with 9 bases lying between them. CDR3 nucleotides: TGTGCCAGCAGCTTAGAGGGTAGCAGCACAGATACGCAGTATTTT. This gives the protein CASSLEGSSTDTQYF. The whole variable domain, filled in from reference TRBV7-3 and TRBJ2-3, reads GAGVSQTPSNKVTEKGKYVELRCDPISGHTALYWYRQSLGQGPEFLIYFQGTGAADDSGLPNDRFFAVRPEGSVSTLKIQRTERGDSAVYLCASSLEGSSTDTQYFGPGTRLTVL.

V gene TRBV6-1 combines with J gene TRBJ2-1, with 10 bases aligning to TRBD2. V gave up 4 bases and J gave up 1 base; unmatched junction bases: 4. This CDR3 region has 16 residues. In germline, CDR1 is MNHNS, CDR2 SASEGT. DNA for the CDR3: TGTGCCAGCAGTGGGTTACTAGCGGGGTCCTACAATGAGCAGTTCTTC. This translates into CASSGLLAGSYNEQFF.

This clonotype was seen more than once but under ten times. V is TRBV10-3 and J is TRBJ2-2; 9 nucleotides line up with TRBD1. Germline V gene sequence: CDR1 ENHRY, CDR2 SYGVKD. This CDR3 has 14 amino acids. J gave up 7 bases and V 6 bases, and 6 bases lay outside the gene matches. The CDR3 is CAIRGTGTSGELFF. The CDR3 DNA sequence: TGTGCCATCAGGGGGACAGGGACGAGCGGGGAGCTGTTTTTT.

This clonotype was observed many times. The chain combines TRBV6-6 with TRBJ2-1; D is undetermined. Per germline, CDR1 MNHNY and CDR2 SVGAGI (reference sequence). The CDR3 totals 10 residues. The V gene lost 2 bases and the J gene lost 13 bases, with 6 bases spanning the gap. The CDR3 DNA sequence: TGTGCCAGCAGTTACGGACGACAGTTCTTC. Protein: CASSYGRQFF.

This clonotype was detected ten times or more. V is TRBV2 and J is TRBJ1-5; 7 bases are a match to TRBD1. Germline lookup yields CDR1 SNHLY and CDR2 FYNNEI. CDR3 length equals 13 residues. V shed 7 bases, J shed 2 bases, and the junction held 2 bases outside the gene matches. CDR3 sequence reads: CASNTGGNQPQHF. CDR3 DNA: TGTGCCAGCAATACAGGGGGCAATCAGCCCCAGCATTTT.

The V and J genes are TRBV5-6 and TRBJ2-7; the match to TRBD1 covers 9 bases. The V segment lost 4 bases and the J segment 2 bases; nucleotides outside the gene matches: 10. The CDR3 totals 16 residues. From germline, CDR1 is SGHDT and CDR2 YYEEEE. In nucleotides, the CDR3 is TGTGCCAGCAGCCCCTTTCTGGACAGGGGACCCTACGAGCAGTACTTC. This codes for CASSPFLDRGPYEQYF.

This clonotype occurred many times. In DNA form, the CDR3 reads TGTGCCAGCAGTTTACAGGGGCAAGGCACAGATACGCAGTATTTT. This translates into CASSLQGQGTDTQYF. The chain combines TRBV12-3 or TRBV12-4 with TRBJ2-3; D possibly corresponds to TRBD1 (6 bases). The CDR3 runs to 15 residues. V lost 2 bases to trimming and J lost 1 base, with 10 bases between them.

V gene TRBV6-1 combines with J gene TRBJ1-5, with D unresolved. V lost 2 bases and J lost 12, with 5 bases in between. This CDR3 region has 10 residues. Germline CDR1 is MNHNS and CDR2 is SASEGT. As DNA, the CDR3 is TGTGCCAGCAGTGAACGGGTCCAGCATTTT. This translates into CASSERVQHF.

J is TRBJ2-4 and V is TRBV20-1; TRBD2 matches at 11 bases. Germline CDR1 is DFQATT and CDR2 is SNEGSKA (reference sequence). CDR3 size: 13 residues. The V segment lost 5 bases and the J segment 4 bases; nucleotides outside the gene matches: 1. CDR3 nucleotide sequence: TGCAGTGCTTTAGCGGGGGGGAAAAACATTCAGTACTTC. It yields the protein CSALAGGKNIQYF.

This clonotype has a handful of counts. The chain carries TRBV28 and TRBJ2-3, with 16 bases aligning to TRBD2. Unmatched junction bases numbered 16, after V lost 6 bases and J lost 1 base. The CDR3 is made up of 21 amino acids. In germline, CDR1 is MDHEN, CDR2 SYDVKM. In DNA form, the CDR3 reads TGTGCCAGCAGGAACCTCGCCGGGACTAGCGGGAGGGGTACCGGCACAGATACGCAGTATTTT. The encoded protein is CASRNLAGTSGRGTGTDTQYF.

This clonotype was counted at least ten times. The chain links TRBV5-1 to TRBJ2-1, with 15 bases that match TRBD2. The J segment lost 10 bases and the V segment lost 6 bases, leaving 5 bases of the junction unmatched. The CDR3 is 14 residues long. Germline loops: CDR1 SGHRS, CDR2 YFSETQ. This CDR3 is CASIPGTSGGEQFF. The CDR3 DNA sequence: TGCGCCAGCATCCCCGGGACTAGCGGGGGGGAGCAGTTCTTC.

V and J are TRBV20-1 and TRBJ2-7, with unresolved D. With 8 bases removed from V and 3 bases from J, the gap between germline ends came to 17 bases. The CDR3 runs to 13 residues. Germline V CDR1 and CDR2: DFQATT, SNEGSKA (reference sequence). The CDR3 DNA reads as TGCAGTCCGCCCCACATGGACCGCTACGAGCAGTACTTC. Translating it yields CSPPHMDRYEQYF.

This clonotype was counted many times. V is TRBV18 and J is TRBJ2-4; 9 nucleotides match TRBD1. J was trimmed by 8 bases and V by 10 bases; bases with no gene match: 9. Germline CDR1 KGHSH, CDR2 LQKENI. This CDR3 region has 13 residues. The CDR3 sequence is CATTGTGTDIQYF. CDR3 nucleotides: TGTGCCACCACCGGGACAGGGACGGACATTCAGTACTTC.

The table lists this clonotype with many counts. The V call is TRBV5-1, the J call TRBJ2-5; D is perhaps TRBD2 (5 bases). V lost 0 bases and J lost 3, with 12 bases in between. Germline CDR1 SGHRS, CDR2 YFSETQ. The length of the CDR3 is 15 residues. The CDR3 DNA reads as TGCGCCAGCAGCTTGGCATTAGGGAGCGAAGAGACCCAGTACTTC. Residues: CASSLALGSEETQYF.

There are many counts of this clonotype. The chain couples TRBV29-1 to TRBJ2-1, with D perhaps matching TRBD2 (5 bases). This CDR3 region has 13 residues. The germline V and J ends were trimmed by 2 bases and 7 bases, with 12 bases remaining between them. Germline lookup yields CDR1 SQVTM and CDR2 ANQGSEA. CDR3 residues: CSVERGWGNEQFF. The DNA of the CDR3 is TGCAGCGTTGAACGAGGGTGGGGAAATGAGCAGTTCTTC.

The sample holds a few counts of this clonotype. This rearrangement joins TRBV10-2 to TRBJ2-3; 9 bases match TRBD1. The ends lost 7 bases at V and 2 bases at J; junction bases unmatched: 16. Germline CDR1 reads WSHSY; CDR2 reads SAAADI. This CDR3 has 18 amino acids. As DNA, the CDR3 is TGCGCCAGCAATGACAGGGGGACACTAGAACAGCTCACAGATACGCAGTATTTT. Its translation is CASNDRGTLEQLTDTQYF.

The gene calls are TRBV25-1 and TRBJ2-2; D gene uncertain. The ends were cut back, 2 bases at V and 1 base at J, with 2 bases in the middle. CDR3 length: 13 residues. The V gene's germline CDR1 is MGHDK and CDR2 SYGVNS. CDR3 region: CASSEKNTGELFF. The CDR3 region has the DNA TGTGCCAGCAGTGAAAAGAACACCGGGGAGCTGTTTTTT.

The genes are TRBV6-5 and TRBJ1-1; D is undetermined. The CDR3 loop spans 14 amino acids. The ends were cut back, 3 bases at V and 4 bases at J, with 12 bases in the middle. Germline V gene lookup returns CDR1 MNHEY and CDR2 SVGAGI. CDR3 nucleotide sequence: TGTGCCAGCAGTTATAGCCGGGGATTCACTGAAGCTTTCTTT. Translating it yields CASSYSRGFTEAFF.

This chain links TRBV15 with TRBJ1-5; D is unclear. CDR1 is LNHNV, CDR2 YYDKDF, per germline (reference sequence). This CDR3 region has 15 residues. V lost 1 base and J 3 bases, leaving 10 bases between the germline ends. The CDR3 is CATSRVPGNNQPQHF. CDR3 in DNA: TGTGCCACCAGCAGAGTACCGGGGAACAATCAGCCCCAGCATTTT.

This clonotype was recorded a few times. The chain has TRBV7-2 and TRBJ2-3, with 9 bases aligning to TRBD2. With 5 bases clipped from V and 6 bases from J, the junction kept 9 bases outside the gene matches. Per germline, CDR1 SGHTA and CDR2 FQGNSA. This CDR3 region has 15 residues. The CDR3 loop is CASSRGLARGDTQYF. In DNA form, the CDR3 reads TGTGCCAGCAGCCGGGGACTAGCCCGAGGGGATACGCAGTATTTT.